This T cell receptor beta chain stems from a study of blood T cell repertoires in COVID-19. As processed by the authors: Reference gene primer amplification in the assay estimated nucleated cell counts. This table comes from immunoSEQ multiplex PCR, and its TCRdb copy is limited to in-frame clones, with some not included. V, J and clone size derive from that table, while D and trimming were established from the DNA sequence. The data show 120,000 to 150,000 clones, around 84% seen once. The length of the CDR3 is 17 residues. V was pared by 6 bases and J by 4 bases, with 14 bases of the junction left unmatched. CDR1 is MRHNA and CDR2 is SNTAGT in the germline V gene.

Material: peripheral blood. The receptor was derived from a woman aged 60 to 75 with acute or convalescent COVID-19. The chain recombines TRBV6-4 with TRBJ2-1; TRBD1 agrees at 8 bases. CDR3 protein: CASSQRQGSYPYNEQFF. CDR3 DNA sequence: TGTGCCAGCAGCCAAAGACAGGGGTCCTATCCATACAATGAGCAGTTCTTC.